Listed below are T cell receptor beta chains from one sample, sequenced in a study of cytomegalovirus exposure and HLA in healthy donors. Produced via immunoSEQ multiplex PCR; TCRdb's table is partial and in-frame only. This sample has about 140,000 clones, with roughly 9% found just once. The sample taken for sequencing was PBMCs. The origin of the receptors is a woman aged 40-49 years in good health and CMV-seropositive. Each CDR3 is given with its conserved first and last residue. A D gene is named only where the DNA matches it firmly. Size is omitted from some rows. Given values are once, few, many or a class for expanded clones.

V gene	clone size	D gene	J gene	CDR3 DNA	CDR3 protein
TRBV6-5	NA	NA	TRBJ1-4	TGTGCCAGCAGTTACCAGGGAACCGAAAAACTGTTTTTT	CASSYQGTEKLFF
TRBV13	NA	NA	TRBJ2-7	TGTGCCAGCAGCCCGCTAGTCGGCAGGGGATACGAGCAGTACTTC	CASSPLVGRGYEQYF
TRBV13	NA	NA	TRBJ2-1	TGTGCCAGCAGCATCAGGGTACTGTTGGACGATGAGCAGTTCTTC	CASSIRVLLDDEQFF
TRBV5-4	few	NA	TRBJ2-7	TGTGCCAGCAGCTCAAAACTGACGGGCTCCTACGAGCAGTACTTC	CASSSKLTGSYEQYF
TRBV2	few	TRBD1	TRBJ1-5	TGTGCCAGCACACAGGGGGACCTCAATCAGCCCCAGCATTTT	CASTQGDLNQPQHF
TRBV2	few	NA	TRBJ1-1	TGTGCCACTAAAGGAGGGGGGGCAGGGCGACAGAACACTGAAGCTTTCTTT	CATKGGGAGRQNTEAFF
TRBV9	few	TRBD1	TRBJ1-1	TGTGCCAGCAGCCCCCAGGACAGGAAGACTTCATTGGCCACTGAAGCTTTCTTT	CASSPQDRKTSLATEAFF
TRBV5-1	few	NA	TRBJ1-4	TGCGCCAGCAGCTTGGGACGGACAGATGAAAAACTGTTTTTT	CASSLGRTDEKLFF
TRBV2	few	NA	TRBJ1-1	TGTGCCAGCAGTGTTGGGGGCTACACTGAAGCTTTCTTT	CASSVGGYTEAFF
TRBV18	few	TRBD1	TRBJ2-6	TGTGCCAGCTCACCAGCCGGGACAGGGTCCGGGGCCAACGTCCTGACTTTC	CASSPAGTGSGANVLTF
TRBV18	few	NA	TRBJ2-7	TGTGCCAGCTCAATACTACAGGGAGAGCAGTACTTC	CASSILQGEQYF
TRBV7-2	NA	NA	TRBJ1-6	TGTGCCAGCAGCTTAGCCGGGGTTGACTCACCCCTCCACTTT	CASSLAGVDSPLHF
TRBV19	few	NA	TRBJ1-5	TGTGCCAGTCGGGAGGATCCGCAGCCCCAGCATTTT	CASREDPQPQHF
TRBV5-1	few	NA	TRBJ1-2	TGCGCCAGCAGCTTGGCCGAAGCAGGGCCCTCTGGCTACACCTTC	CASSLAEAGPSGYTF
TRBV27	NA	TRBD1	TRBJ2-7	TGTGCCAGCAGTCGACAGGGGGGTTCCTACGAGCAGTACTTC	CASSRQGGSYEQYF
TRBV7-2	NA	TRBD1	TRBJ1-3	TGTGCCAGCAGCTTATATCCAGGGGGCTTGGGAAACACCATATATTTT	CASSLYPGGLGNTIYF
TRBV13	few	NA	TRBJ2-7	TGTGCCAGCAGCTCCTCGCTAGTGGGGCCTGATTTCTACGAGCAGTACTTC	CASSSSLVGPDFYEQYF
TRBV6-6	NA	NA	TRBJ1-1	TGTGCCAGCCTCCCAGATGGGGGGATGAACACTGAAGCTTTCTTT	CASLPDGGMNTEAFF